This TCR beta chain was observed in a study of blood T cell repertoires in COVID-19. Study-level background: Sites across the United States, Italy and Spain contributed samples from acute and convalescent COVID-19. T cells, B-cell-depleted T cells, or PBMCs supplied cDNA or gDNA.

Original processing notes: Using reference gene primer amplification, nucleated cell counts were estimated. Generated by immunoSEQ multiplex PCR, the TCRdb table keeps only in-frame clones and is missing some. V and J calls and clone size are as listed in that table; D and trimming were resolved from the DNA. This table holds some 42,000 clones, 75% to 90% found once. The CDR3 sequence is 13 residues long. Germline assignment: CDR1 KGHSH and CDR2 LQKENI. The V end was cut by 1 base, the J end by 3 bases, with 6 bases between. The chain has TRBV18 and TRBJ2-5, with D uncertain. Sequenced: peripheral blood. The receptor was isolated from a man aged 25-45 years with active or convalescent COVID-19. The CDR3 DNA reads as TGTGCCAGCTCACCACGAACAGAAGAGACCCAGTACTTC. As protein: CASSPRTEETQYF.